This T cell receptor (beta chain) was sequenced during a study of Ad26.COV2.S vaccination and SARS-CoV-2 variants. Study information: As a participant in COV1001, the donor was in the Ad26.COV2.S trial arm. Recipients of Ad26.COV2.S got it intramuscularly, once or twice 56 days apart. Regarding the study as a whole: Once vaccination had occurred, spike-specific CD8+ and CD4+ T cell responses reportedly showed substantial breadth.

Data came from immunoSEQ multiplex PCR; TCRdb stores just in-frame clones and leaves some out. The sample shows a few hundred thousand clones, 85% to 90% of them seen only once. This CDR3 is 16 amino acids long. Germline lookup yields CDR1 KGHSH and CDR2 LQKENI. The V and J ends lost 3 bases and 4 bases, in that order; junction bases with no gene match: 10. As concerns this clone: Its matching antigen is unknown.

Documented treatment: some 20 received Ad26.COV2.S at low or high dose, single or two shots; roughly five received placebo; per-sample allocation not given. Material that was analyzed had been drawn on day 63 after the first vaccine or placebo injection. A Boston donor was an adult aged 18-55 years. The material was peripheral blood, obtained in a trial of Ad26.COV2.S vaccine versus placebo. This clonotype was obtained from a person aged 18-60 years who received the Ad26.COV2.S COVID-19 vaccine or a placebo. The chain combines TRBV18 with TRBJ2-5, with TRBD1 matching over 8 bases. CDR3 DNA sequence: TGTGCCAGCTCACCCCCTGGACAGGGTGGTTTAGAGACCCAGTACTTC. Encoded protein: CASSPPGQGGLETQYF.